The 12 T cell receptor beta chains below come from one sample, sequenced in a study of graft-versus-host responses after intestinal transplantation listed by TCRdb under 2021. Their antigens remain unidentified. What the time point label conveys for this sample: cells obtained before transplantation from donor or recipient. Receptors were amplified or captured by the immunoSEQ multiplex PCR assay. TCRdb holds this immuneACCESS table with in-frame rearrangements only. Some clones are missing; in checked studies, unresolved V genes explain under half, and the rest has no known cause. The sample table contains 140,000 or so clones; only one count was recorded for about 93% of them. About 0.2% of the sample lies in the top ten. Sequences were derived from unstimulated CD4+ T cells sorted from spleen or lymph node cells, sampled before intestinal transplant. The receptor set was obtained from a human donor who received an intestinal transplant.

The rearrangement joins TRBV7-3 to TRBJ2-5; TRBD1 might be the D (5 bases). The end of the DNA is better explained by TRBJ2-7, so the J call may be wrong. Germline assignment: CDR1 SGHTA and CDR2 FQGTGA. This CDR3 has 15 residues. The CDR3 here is CASSLNGQGPYEQYF. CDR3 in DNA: TGTGCCAGCAGCTTAAACGGTCAGGGTCCCTACGAGCAGTACTTC.

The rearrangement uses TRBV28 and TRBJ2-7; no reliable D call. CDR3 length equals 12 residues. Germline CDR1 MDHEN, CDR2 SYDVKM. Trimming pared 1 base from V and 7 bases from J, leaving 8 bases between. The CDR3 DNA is TGTGCCAGCAGTTTATTCCTTCGGGAGCAGTACTTC. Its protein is CASSLFLREQYF.

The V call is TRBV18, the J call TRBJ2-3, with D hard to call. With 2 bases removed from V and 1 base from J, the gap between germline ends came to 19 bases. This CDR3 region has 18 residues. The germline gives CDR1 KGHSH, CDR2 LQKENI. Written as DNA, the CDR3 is TGTGCCAGCTCACCATTGGAACTGTCGGGCTCGGGCACAGATACGCAGTATTTT. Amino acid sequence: CASSPLELSGSGTDTQYF.

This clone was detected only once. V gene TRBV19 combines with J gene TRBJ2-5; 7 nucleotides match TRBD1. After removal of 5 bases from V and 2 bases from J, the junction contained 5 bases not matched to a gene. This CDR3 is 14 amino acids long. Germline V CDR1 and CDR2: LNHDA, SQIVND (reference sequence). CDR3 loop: CASSSGDRQETQYF. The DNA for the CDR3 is TGTGCCAGTAGTTCAGGGGACAGACAAGAGACCCAGTACTTC.

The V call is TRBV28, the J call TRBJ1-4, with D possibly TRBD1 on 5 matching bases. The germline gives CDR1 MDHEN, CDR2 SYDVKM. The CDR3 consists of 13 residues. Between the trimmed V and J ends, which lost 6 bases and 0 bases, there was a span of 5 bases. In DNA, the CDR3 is TGTGCCAGCAGGACAGCAACTAATGAAAAACTGTTTTTT. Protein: CASRTATNEKLFF.

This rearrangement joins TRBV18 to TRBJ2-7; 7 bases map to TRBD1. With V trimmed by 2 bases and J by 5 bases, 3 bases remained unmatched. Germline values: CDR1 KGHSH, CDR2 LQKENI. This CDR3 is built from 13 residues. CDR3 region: CASSPDRDHEQYF. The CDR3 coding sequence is TGTGCCAGCTCACCAGACAGGGACCACGAGCAGTACTTC.

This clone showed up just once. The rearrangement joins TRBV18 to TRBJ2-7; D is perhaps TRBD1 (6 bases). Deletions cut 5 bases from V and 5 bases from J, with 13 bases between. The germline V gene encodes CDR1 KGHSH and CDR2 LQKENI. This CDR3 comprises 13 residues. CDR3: CASSLQGVHEQYF. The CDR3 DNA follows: TGTGCCAGCTCATTACAGGGAGTCCACGAGCAGTACTTC.

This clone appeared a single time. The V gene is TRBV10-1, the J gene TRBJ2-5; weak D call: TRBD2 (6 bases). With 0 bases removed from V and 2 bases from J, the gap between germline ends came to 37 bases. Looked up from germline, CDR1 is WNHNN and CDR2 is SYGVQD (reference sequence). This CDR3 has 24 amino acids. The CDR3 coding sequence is TGCGCCAGCAGTGAGTCGTTGCTGGAGAGGTGGTGGATTGTAGGCCTAGCGAGGCAAGAGACCCAGTACTTC. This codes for CASSESLLERWWIVGLARQETQYF.

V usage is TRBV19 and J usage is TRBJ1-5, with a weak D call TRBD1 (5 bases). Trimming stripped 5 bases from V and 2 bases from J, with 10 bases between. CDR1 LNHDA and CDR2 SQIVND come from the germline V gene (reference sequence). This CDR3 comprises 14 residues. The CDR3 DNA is TGTGCCAGTAGTCTAACCAGGGGCAATCAGCCCCAGCATTTT. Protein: CASSLTRGNQPQHF.

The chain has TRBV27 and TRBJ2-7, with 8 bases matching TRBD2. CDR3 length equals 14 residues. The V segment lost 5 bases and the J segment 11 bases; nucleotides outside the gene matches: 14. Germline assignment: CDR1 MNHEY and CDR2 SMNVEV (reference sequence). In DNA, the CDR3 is TGTGCCAGCAGTCCGGGACTAGGGGAGCAGTACAAGTACTTC. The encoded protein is CASSPGLGEQYKYF.

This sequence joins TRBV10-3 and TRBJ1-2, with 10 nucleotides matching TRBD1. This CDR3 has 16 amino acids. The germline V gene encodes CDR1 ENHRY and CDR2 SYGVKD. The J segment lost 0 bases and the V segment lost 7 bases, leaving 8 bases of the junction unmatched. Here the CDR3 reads CAIKVTGGFANYGYTF. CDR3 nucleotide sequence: TGTGCCATCAAAGTGACAGGGGGCTTCGCTAACTATGGCTACACCTTC.

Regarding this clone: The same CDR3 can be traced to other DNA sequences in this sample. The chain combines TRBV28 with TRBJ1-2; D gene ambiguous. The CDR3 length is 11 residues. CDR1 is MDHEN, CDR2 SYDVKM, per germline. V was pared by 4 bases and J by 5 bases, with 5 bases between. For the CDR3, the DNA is TGTGCCAGCAGTTCCTCGTATGGCTACACCTTC. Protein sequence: CASSSSYGYTF.